This T cell receptor (beta chain) was captured by sequencing in a study of blood T cell repertoires in COVID-19. Trimming removed 3 bases at V and 4 bases at J, with 9 bases between. From germline, CDR1 is KGHSH and CDR2 LQKENI. This CDR3 has 13 amino acids. Original methodology: From reference gene primer amplification, estimates of nucleated cell counts were derived. Profiling relied on immunoSEQ multiplex PCR, and the TCRdb table lists in-frame clones only, not all of them. For V, J and clone size, that table is used; D and trimming come from the DNA. The repertoire holds 300,000 to 450,000 clones, more than 85% seen once, with 1% in the top ten.

The TCR comes from a woman aged 30 to 39 who had recovered from COVID-19. The sequencing input was PBMCs or T cells enriched from blood (not recorded which). J is TRBJ1-1 and V is TRBV18; unclear D gene. The CDR3 DNA reads as TGTGCCAGCTCACCTGGTGAGGGCACTGAAGCTTTCTTT. Residues: CASSPGEGTEAFF.